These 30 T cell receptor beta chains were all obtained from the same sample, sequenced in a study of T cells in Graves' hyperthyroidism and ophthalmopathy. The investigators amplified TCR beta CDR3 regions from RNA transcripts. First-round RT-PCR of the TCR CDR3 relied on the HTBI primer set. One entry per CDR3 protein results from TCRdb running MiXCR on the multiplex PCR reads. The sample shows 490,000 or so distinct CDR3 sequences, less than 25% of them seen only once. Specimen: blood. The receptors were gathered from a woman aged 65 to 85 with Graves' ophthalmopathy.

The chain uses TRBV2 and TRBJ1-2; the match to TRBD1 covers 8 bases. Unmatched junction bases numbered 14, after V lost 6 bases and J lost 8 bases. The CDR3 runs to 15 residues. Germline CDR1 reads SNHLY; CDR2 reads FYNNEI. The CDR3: CASSGVGLGDRGYTF. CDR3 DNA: TGTGCCAGCAGCGGGGTGGGTTTAGGGGACAGGGGCTACACCTTC.

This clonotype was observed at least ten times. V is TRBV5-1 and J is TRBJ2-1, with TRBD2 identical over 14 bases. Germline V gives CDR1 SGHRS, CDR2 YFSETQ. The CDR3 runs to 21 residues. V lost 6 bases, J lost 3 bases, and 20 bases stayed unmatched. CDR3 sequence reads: CASKPIGATSGRAGRYNEQFF. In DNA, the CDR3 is TGCGCCAGCAAGCCAATTGGGGCGACTAGCGGGAGGGCCGGTCGCTACAATGAGCAGTTCTTC. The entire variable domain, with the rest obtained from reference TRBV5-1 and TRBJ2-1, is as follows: KAGVTQTPRYLIKTRGQQVTLSCSPISGHRSVSWYQQTPGQGLQFLFEYFSETQRNKGNFPGRFSGRQFSNSRSEMNVSTLELGDSALYLCASKPIGATSGRAGRYNEQFFGPGTRLTVL.

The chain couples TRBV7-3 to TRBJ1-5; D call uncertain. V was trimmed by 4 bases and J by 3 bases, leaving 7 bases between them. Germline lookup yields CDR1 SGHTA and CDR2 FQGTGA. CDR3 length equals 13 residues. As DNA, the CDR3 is TGTGCCAGCAGCTCAGACATCAATCAGCCCCAGCATTTT. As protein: CASSSDINQPQHF.

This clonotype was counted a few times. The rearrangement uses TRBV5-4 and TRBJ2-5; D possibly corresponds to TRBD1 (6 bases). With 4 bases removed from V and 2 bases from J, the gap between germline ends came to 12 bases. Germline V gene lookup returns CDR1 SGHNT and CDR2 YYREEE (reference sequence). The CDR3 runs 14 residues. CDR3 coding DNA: TGTGCCAGCAGCCGGGGACAATATCAAGAGACCCAGTACTTC. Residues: CASSRGQYQETQYF.

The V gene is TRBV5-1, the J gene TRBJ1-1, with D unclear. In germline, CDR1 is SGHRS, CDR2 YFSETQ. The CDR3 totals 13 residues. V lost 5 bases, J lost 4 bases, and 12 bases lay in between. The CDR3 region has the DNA TGCGCCAGCAGGGAGGGAGTAAGCACTGAAGCTTTCTTT. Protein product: CASREGVSTEAFF.

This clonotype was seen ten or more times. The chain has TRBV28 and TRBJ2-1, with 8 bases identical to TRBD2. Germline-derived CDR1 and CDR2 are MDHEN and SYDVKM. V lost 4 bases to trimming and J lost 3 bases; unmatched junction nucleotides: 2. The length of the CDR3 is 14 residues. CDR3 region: CASSSSGSYNEQFF. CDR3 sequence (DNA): TGTGCCAGCAGTTCCAGCGGGAGCTACAATGAGCAGTTCTTC.

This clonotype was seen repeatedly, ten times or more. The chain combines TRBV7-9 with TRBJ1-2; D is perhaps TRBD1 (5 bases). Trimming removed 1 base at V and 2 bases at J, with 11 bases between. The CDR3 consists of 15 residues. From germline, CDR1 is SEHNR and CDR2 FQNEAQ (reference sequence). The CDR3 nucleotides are TGTGCCAGCAGCTTAGTTTTAGGGGCAAACTATGGCTACACCTTC. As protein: CASSLVLGANYGYTF.

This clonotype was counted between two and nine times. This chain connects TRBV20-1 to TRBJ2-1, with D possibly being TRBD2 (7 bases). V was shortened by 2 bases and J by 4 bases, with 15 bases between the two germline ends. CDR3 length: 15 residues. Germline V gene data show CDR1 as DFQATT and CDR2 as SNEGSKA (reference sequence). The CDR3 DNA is TGCAGTGCTAGAAGGGGAGGGGGGCCGTACAATGAGCAGTTCTTC. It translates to CSARRGGGPYNEQFF.

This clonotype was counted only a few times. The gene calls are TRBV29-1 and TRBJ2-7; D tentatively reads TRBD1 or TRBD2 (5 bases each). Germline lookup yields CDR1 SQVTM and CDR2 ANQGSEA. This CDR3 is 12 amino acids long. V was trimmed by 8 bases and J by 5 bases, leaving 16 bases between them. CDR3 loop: CSFRWGSNEQYF. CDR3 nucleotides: TGCAGCTTTCGTTGGGGGAGTAACGAGCAGTACTTC.

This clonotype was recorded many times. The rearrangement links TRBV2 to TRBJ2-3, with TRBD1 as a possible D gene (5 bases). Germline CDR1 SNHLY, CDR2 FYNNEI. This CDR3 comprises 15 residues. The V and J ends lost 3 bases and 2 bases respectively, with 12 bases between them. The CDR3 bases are TGTGCCAGCAGTGATTGGGCCAGGGACACAGATACGCAGTATTTT. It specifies CASSDWARDTDTQYF.

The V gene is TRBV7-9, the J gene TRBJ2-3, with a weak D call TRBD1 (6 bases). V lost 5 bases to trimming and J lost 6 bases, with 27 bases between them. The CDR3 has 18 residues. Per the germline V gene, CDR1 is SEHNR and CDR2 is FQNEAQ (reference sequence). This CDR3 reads CASSPHQGFYPGGDTQYF. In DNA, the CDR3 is TGTGCCAGCAGCCCACATCAGGGGTTCTACCCTGGCGGGGATACGCAGTATTTT.

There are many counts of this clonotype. Here the CDR3 DNA reads TGTGCCAGCAGCCGTACTAGCGGGAGAAGCACAGATACGCAGTATTTT. Protein: CASSRTSGRSTDTQYF. The chain combines TRBV3-1 with TRBJ2-3; 11 bases agree with TRBD2. V trimming: 4 bases; J trimming: 0 bases; junction bases outside the gene matches: 3. The CDR3 sequence is 16 residues long. Germline V gene data show CDR1 as LGHDT and CDR2 as YNNKEL (reference sequence).

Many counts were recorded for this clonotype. The CDR3 is CASSLAGQVNTEAFF. The CDR3 bases are TGTGCCAGCAGCTTAGCAGGACAGGTGAACACTGAAGCTTTCTTT. The genes are TRBV7-2 and TRBJ1-1, with 7 bases aligning to TRBD1. This CDR3 spans 15 amino acids. The V gene end was trimmed by 0 bases and the J gene end by 0 bases; junction bases not matched to a gene: 1. Germline V gene lookup returns CDR1 SGHTA and CDR2 FQGNSA.

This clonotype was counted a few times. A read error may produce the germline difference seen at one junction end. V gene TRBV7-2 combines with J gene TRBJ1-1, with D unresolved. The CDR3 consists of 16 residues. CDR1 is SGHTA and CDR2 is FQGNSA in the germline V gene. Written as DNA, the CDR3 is TGTGCCAGCAGCCTAGCGGGTGGGAGAGGGAACACTGAAGCTTTCTTT. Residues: CASSLAGGRGNTEAFF.

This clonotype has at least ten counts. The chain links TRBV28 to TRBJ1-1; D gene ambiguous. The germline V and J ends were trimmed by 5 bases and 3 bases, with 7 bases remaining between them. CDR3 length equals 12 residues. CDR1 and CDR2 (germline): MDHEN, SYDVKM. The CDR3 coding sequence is TGTGCCAGCAGTGGGCCGTACACTGAAGCTTTCTTT. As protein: CASSGPYTEAFF.

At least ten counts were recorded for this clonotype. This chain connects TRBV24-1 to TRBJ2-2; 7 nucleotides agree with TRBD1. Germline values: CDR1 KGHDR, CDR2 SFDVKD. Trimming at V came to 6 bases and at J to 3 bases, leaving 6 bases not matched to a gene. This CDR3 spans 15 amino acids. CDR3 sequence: CATSLQGTYTGELFF. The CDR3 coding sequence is TGTGCCACCAGTCTACAGGGGACCTACACCGGGGAGCTGTTTTTT.

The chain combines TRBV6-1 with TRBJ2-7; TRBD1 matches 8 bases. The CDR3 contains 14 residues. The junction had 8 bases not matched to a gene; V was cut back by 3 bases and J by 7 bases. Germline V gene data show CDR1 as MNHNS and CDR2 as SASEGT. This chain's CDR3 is CASSDPQGAGEQYF. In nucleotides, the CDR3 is TGTGCCAGCAGTGACCCCCAGGGGGCGGGGGAGCAGTACTTC.

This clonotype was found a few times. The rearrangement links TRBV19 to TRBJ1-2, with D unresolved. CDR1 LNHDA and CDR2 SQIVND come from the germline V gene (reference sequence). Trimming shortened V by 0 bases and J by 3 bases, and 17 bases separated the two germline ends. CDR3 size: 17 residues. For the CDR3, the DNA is TGTGCCAGTAGTATAGAGCAGGCCTTAGGACGCTACTATGGCTACACCTTC. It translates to CASSIEQALGRYYGYTF.

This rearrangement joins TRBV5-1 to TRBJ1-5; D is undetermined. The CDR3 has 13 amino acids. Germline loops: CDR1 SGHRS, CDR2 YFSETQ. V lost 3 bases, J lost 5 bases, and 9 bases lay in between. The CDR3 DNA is TGCGCCAGCAGCTCAACCCCGGATCAGCCCCAGCATTTT. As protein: CASSSTPDQPQHF.

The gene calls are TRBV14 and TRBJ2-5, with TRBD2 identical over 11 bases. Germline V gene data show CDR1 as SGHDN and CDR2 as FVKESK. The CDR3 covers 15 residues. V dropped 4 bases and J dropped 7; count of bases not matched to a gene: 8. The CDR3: CASSRGLAVAGTQYF. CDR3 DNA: TGTGCCAGCAGCCGGGGACTAGCGGTCGCCGGGACCCAGTACTTC.

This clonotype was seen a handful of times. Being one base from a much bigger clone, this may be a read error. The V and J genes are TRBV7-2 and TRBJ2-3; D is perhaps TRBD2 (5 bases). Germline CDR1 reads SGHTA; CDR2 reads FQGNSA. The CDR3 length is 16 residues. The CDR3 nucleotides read TGTGCCGGCAGCTTAGCGCGGCCCGTTGGCACAGATACGCAGTATTTT. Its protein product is CAGSLARPVGTDTQYF. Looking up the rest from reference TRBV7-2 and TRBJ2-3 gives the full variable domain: GAGVSQSPSNKVTEKGKDVELRCDPISGHTALYWYRQSLGQGLEFLIYFQGNSAPDKSGLPSDRFSAERTGGSVSTLTIQRTQQEDSAVYLCAGSLARPVGTDTQYFGPGTRLTVL.

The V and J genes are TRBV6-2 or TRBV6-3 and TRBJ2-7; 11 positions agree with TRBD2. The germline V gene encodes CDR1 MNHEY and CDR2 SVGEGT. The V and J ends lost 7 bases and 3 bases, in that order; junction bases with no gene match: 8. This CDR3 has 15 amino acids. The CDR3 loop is CASTQRLAGYYEQYF. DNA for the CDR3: TGTGCCAGCACCCAGCGACTAGCGGGATACTACGAGCAGTACTTC.

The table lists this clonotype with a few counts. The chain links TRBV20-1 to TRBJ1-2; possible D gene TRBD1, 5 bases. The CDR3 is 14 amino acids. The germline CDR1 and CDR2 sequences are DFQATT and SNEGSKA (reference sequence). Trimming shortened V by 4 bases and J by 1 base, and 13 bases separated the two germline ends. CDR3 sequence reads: CSATEGTYNYGYTF. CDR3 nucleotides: TGCAGTGCTACAGAGGGGACCTATAACTATGGCTACACCTTC.

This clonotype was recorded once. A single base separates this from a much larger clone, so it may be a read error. The CDR3 DNA follows: TGTGCCAGCAGCTTAAACCCCGGGAAGCTGTTTTTT. The encoded protein is CASSLNPGKLFF. The chain recombines TRBV7-3 with TRBJ1-1, with D perhaps TRBD2 (5 bases). The last part of the DNA fits TRBJ2-2 better; the J call may be wrong. Germline V gene sequence: CDR1 SGHTA, CDR2 FQGTGA. The CDR3 extends over 12 amino acids.

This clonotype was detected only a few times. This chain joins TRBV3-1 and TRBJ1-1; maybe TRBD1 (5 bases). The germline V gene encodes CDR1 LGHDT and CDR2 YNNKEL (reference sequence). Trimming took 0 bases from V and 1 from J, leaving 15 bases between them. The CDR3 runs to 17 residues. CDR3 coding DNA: TGTGCCAGCAGCCAAGATCGTGGGGAGGGGACGAACACTGAAGCTTTCTTT. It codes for CASSQDRGEGTNTEAFF.

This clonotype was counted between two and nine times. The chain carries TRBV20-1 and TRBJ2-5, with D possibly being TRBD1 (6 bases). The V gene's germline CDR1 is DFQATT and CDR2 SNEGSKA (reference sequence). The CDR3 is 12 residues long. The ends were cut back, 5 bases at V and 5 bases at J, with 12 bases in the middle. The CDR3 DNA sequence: TGCAGTGCTCTACAGGGAATGGAGACCCAGTACTTC. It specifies CSALQGMETQYF.

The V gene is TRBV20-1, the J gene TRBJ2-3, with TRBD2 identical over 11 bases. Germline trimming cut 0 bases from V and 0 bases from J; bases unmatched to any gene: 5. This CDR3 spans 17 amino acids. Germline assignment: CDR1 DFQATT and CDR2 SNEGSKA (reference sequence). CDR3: CSARDPTSGGSTDTQYF. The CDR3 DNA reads TGCAGTGCTAGAGACCCCACTAGCGGGGGTAGCACAGATACGCAGTATTTT.

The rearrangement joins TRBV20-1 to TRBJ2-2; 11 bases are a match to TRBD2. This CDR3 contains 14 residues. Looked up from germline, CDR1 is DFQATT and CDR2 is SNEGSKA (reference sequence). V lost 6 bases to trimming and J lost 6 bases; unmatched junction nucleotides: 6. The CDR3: CSAPTSGRPGELFF. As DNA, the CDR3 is TGCAGTGCCCCTACTAGCGGGAGACCCGGGGAGCTGTTTTTT.

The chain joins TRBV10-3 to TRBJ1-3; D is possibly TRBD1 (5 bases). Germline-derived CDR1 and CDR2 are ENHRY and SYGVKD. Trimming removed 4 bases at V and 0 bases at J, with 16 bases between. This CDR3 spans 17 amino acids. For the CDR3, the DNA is TGTGCCATCAGTGCAACTGACAGCCACGTCTCTGGAAACACCATATATTTT. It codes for CAISATDSHVSGNTIYF.

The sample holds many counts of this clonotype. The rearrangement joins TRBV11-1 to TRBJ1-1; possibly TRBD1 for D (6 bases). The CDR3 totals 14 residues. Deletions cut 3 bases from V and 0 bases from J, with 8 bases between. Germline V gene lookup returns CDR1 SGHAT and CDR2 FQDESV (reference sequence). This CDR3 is CASSLGHMNTEAFF. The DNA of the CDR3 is TGTGCCAGCAGCTTGGGACATATGAACACTGAAGCTTTCTTT.